The 10 T cell receptor beta chains reported below all come from one sample, sequenced in a study of regulatory T cells in long-lasting Graves disease. Stated time point: persistent/refractory GD, antithyroid drugs over 5 years with positive TRAb. Following extraction of RNA from PBMCs, that RNA was used to make the TCR library. Arm-PCR of CDR3 regions with iRepertoire HTBI primers generated TCR beta libraries. MiXCR, applied by TCRdb to the multiplex PCR reads, yields one record per CDR3 protein. The profile covers fewer than 450,000 distinct CDR3 sequences, with less than 25% appearing a single time and around 24% taken by the ten largest. The sample was peripheral blood mononuclear cells (PBMCs), taken when the disease was refractory, from a patient treated with antithyroid drugs. Source of these receptors: a female donor with Graves disease.

This clonotype came up many times. One end of the junction fails to match germline, which may point to a read error. V gene TRBV28 combines with J gene TRBJ1-2, with D unclear. The CDR3 has 12 residues. The V gene's germline CDR1 is MDHEN and CDR2 SYDVKM. CDR3 DNA: TGTGCCAGCAGTTTATTTTCGGGCGGCGCTCACTTC. It codes for CASSLFSGGAHF.

This clonotype was picked up a small number of times. V gene TRBV11-3 combines with J gene TRBJ2-2, with D tentatively TRBD2 (5 bases). The V gene's germline CDR1 is SGHNT and CDR2 YENEEA. The CDR3 runs 16 residues. V lost 1 base, J lost 7 bases, and 16 bases lay in between. Here the CDR3 reads CASSLGQTLGGGELFF. The CDR3 DNA reads as TGTGCCAGCAGCTTAGGGCAGACCCTAGGAGGCGGGGAGCTGTTTTTT.

This clonotype was counted at least ten times. This chain connects TRBV6-5 to TRBJ2-5; 7 nucleotides line up with TRBD2. Germline CDR1 and CDR2: MNHEY and SVGAGI. The length of the CDR3 is 15 residues. J gave up 5 bases and V 3 bases, and 9 bases lay outside the gene matches. The CDR3, as DNA: TGTGCCAGCAGTTATGGCGCGGGAGAGGGGGAGACCCAGTACTTC. Translating gives CASSYGAGEGETQYF.

A remark on this clonotype: This may come from a read error, since a much larger clone is one base off. The chain is built from TRBV11-1 and TRBJ1-1; D not resolved. Trimming pared 5 bases from V and 3 bases from J, leaving 10 bases between. There are 13 residues in the CDR3. Per germline, CDR1 SGHAT and CDR2 FQDESV (reference sequence). The CDR3 nucleotides read TGTGCCAGCAGCCGACTACGGCACACTGAAGCTTTCTTT. It encodes CASSRLRHTEAFF. Full variable domain (outside the CDR3, taken from reference TRBV11-1 and TRBJ1-1): EAEVAQSPRYKITEKSQAVAFWCDPISGHATLYWYRQILGQGPELLVQFQDESVVDDSQLPKDRFSAERLKGVDSTLKIQPAELGDSAMYLCASSRLRHTEAFFGQGTRLTVV.

CDR3 sequence reads: CSARHEGTPVYEQYF. CDR3 nucleotides: TGCAGCGCCCGCCACGAAGGGACACCCGTCTACGAGCAGTACTTC. The rearrangement joins TRBV29-1 to TRBJ2-7, with a possible D match to TRBD1 (6 bases). The CDR3 totals 15 residues. Germline V CDR1 and CDR2: SQVTM, ANQGSEA. Trimming stripped 7 bases from V and 3 bases from J, with 22 bases between.

As to this clonotype: The junction and the germline gene differ at one end; a read error may be behind it. This chain joins TRBV30 and TRBJ2-2; the D gene is possibly TRBD2 (6 bases). Germline V gene sequence: CDR1 GTSNPN, CDR2 SVGIG (reference sequence). The CDR3 has 9 amino acids. The CDR3 DNA reads as TGTGACTGGAGGGTGAGGCTGTTTTTT. Its protein product is CDWRVRLFF.

V is TRBV29-1 and J is TRBJ1-5, with TRBD1 matching over 8 bases. The V gene's germline CDR1 is SQVTM and CDR2 ANQGSEA. Trimming at V came to 5 bases and at J to 6 bases, leaving 9 bases not matched to a gene. The CDR3 spans 14 residues. Here the CDR3 DNA reads TGCAGCGTTAGTACGGGACAGGCGACTCAGCCCCAGCATTTT. Its translation is CSVSTGQATQPQHF.

Only a few counts were recorded for this clonotype. The V gene is TRBV29-1, the J gene TRBJ2-3; 13 bases map to TRBD2. Trimming removed 5 bases from V and 7 bases from J; junction bases left unmatched: 6. The CDR3 has 14 residues. The germline V gene encodes CDR1 SQVTM and CDR2 ANQGSEA. The CDR3 DNA is TGCAGCGTTCAACTAGCGGGAGGGACGAATACGCAGTATTTT. It is translated as CSVQLAGGTNTQYF.

In the case of this clonotype: This clone may be a read error of a much larger clone one base away. Because the CDR3 is missing its conserved closing phenylalanine or tryptophan, this is likely a read error. The gene calls are TRBV6-2 or TRBV6-3 and TRBJ2-5; the match to TRBD2 covers 10 bases. The CDR3 length is 15 residues. After removal of 7 bases from V and 0 bases from J, the junction contained 5 bases not matched to a gene. From germline, CDR1 is MNHEY and CDR2 SVGEGT. Here the CDR3 reads CASKAGTSDQETQYS. For the CDR3, the DNA is TGTGCCAGCAAAGCCGGGACTAGCGACCAAGAGACCCAGTACTCC.

This clonotype was observed many times. The gene calls are TRBV28 and TRBJ2-7, with 11 nucleotides matching TRBD2. The CDR3 length is 15 residues. CDR1 and CDR2 from the germline V gene are MDHEN and SYDVKM. With V trimmed by 3 bases and J by 4 bases, 5 bases remained unmatched. The CDR3 sequence: CASSFSGRGGYEQYF. The CDR3 DNA reads TGTGCCAGCAGTTTTAGCGGGAGGGGAGGGTACGAGCAGTACTTC. The full variable domain, with the rest looked up from reference TRBV28 and TRBJ2-7, is DVKVTQSSRYLVKRTGEKVFLECVQDMDHENMFWYRQDPGLGLRLIYFSYDVKMKEKGDIPEGYSVSREKKERFSLILESASTNQTSMYLCASSFSGRGGYEQYFGPGTRLTVT.